This T cell receptor beta chain was identified in a study of shared T cell receptors in the human thymus. Method: immunoSEQ multiplex PCR; TCRdb's copy keeps in-frame clones and lacks some. The sample consists of hundreds of thousands of clones, around 95% of them appearing once. This clone has only one observation. The source is a human donor. What was sequenced was thymocytes.

CDR3 region: CASSLALPGGILTYGYTF. In DNA, the CDR3 is TGTGCCAGCAGCTTGGCTCTCCCCGGGGGCATTCTTACCTATGGCTACACCTTC. The gene calls are TRBV5-8 and TRBJ1-2; tentative D call: TRBD1 (6 bases). The germline V gene has CDR1 SGHTS and CDR2 YDEGEE. With 0 bases removed from V and 4 bases from J, the gap between germline ends came to 22 bases. This CDR3 region has 18 residues.